This note documents a single TCR beta chain sequence. Authors' processing steps: Researchers report that nucleated cell counts were estimated from reference gene primer amplification. Data came from immunoSEQ multiplex PCR; TCRdb stores just in-frame clones and leaves some out. Clonal size and the V and J genes are those of that table, whereas D and trimming came from the DNA. Of approximately 280,000 clones in the sample, less than 85% were seen once. These data originate in a study of blood T cell repertoires in COVID-19. Study context: Samples representing acute and convalescent COVID-19 were sourced from the United States, Italy and Spain.

Sequenced material: PBMCs or T cells enriched from blood (not recorded which). The sequence came from a woman in her 50s who had recovered from COVID-19.

Here the CDR3 DNA reads TGTGCCAGCAGCTTAGGTCAGGGCCCCTACGAGCAGTACTTC. Encoded protein: CASSLGQGPYEQYF. The chain uses TRBV13 and TRBJ2-7; D is perhaps TRBD1 (5 bases). The germline V gene encodes CDR1 PRHDT and CDR2 FYEKMQ (reference sequence). V dropped 0 bases and J dropped 2 bases, with 8 bases sitting between them. CDR3 size: 14 residues.